One sample yielded the 21 T cell receptor beta chains listed below, sequenced in a study of beta chain features in type 1 diabetes. What was sequenced were expressed TCRB transcripts, since all of the isolated RNA had been reverse transcribed. Sequenced by immunoSEQ multiplex PCR; TCRdb stores in-frame clones only, minus some. The top ten hold approximately 1.5% of the sample, which has roughly 28,000 clones, 56% seen once. Overall study findings and caveats: In all four CD4+ subsets, TCRB CDR3 length was significantly, moderately reduced in type 1 diabetes.

These receptors have no known antigen. The sequencing input was Tregs from blood. These receptors all come from a young woman with type 1 diabetes.

This rearrangement joins TRBV7-2 to TRBJ2-1, with 11 bases identical to TRBD2. Trimming removed 3 bases from V and 12 bases from J; junction bases left unmatched: 13. The CDR3 contains 16 residues. CDR1 is SGHTA, CDR2 FQGNSA, per germline. CDR3 loop: CASSFSGTSGTGGQFF. In nucleotides, the CDR3 is TGTGCCAGCAGCTTCTCCGGGACTAGCGGAACCGGGGGGCAGTTCTTC.

The V and J genes are TRBV5-1 and TRBJ1-1; no reliable D call. Germline V CDR1 and CDR2: SGHRS, YFSETQ. V gave up 1 base and J gave up 0 bases, with 10 bases separating them. This CDR3 has 15 amino acids. CDR3 coding DNA: TGCGCCAGCAGCTTGTCGACTGGCCTGAACACTGAAGCTTTCTTT. Encoded protein: CASSLSTGLNTEAFF.

This clone turned up a few times. V usage is TRBV18 and J usage is TRBJ1-5, with unresolved D. Germline values: CDR1 KGHSH, CDR2 LQKENI. V was pared by 6 bases and J by 6 bases, with 12 bases between. The CDR3 is 13 residues long. CDR3: CASSPTSFQPQHF. The CDR3 nucleotides are TGTGCCAGCTCCCCCACTTCATTTCAGCCCCAGCATTTT.

This clone has just a few counts. V and J are TRBV7-9 and TRBJ2-2, with 9 bases identical to TRBD1. V gave up 4 bases and J gave up 6 bases; unmatched junction bases: 6. CDR3 size: 15 residues. Germline V CDR1 and CDR2: SEHNR, FQNEAQ (reference sequence). The CDR3 region is CASSSRDRAPGELFF. In DNA form, the CDR3 reads TGTGCCAGCAGCTCCCGGGACAGGGCCCCCGGGGAGCTGTTTTTT.

This clone was observed a few times. This chain links TRBV30 with TRBJ2-1; TRBD1 matches 8 bases. With V trimmed by 3 bases and J by 6 bases, 4 bases remained unmatched. The germline V gene has CDR1 GTSNPN and CDR2 SVGIG (reference sequence). CDR3 length: 13 residues. The CDR3 coding sequence is TGTGCCTGGAGGAGGACAGGGATCAATGAGCAGTTCTTC. Translation: CAWRRTGINEQFF. The whole variable domain, filled in from reference TRBV30 and TRBJ2-1, reads SQTIHQWPATLVQPVGSPLSLECTVEGTSNPNLYWYRQAAGRGLQLLFYSVGIGQISSEVPQNLSASRPQDRQFILSSKKLLLSDSGFYLCAWRRTGINEQFFGPGTRLTVL.

This clone has only a few counts. The gene calls are TRBV12-5 and TRBJ2-1; 11 positions match TRBD2. Germline trimming cut 1 base from V and 15 bases from J; bases unmatched to any gene: 11. CDR1 and CDR2 (germline): LGHNT, FRNRAP. The CDR3 is 15 residues long. CDR3 sequence reads: CASGLGTLGLAGGFF. The CDR3 nucleotides read TGTGCTAGTGGTTTGGGCACCCTCGGGCTAGCGGGAGGGTTCTTC.

The chain is built from TRBV28 and TRBJ2-5; TRBD1 matches 7 bases. The J call is uncertain, as TRBJ2-7 better fits the DNA end. Per the germline V gene, CDR1 is MDHEN and CDR2 is SYDVKM. The CDR3 has 13 amino acids. CDR3 sequence: CASSYYRGYEQYF. The CDR3 region has the DNA TGTGCCAGCAGTTACTACAGGGGCTACGAGCAGTACTTC.

The chain employs TRBV28 and TRBJ2-1; 9 nucleotides agree with TRBD1. Trimming at V came to 5 bases and at J to 6 bases, leaving 17 bases not matched to a gene. The CDR3 is 18 residues long. The V gene's germline CDR1 is MDHEN and CDR2 SYDVKM. This chain's CDR3 is CASSDNLWAGTGFNEQFF. In DNA, the CDR3 is TGTGCCAGCAGTGACAACCTGTGGGCCGGGACAGGGTTCAATGAGCAGTTCTTC.

The V and J genes are TRBV2 and TRBJ2-1, with 10 bases aligning to TRBD2. With V trimmed by 6 bases and J by 5 bases, 7 bases remained unmatched. CDR3 length: 15 amino acids. In germline, CDR1 is SNHLY, CDR2 FYNNEI. CDR3 amino acids: CASRARLAGNNEQFF. CDR3 nucleotides: TGTGCCAGCAGAGCGAGACTAGCGGGCAACAATGAGCAGTTCTTC. The variable domain in full, completed from reference TRBV2 and TRBJ2-1, reads EPEVTQTPSHQVTQMGQEVILRCVPISNHLYFYWYRQILGQKVEFLVSFYNNEISEKSEIFDDQFSVERPDGSNFTLKIRSTKLEDSAMYFCASRARLAGNNEQFFGPGTRLTVL.

CDR3 DNA sequence: TGCGCCAGCAGCTTGGATGGGGGGAGTGACGAGCAGTACTTC. Translating gives CASSLDGGSDEQYF. The gene calls are TRBV5-1 and TRBJ2-7, with D possibly TRBD2 on 6 matching bases. Trimming took 0 bases from V and 5 from J, leaving 12 bases between them. The V gene's germline CDR1 is SGHRS and CDR2 YFSETQ. The CDR3 is 14 residues long.

The chain carries TRBV5-4 and TRBJ2-1, with 8 nucleotides matching TRBD2. The germline gives CDR1 SGHNT, CDR2 YYREEE (reference sequence). The J segment lost 0 bases and the V segment lost 4 bases, leaving 3 bases of the junction unmatched. CDR3 length: 15 amino acids. CDR3 bases: TGTGCCAGCAGCCCGGGACTAGGCTCCTACAATGAGCAGTTCTTC. Amino acids: CASSPGLGSYNEQFF.

This clone was detected once. The chain carries TRBV5-4 and TRBJ2-5, with 8 bases aligning to TRBD2. The CDR3 is 13 amino acids. Trimming removed 3 bases from V and 7 bases from J; junction bases left unmatched: 5. Germline values: CDR1 SGHNT, CDR2 YYREEE (reference sequence). CDR3: CASSSTSETTQYF. In DNA form, the CDR3 reads TGTGCCAGCAGCTCGACTAGCGAAACGACCCAGTACTTC.

The genes are TRBV6-5 and TRBJ2-1, with 7 bases that match TRBD1. The CDR3 runs to 15 residues. V trimming: 6 bases; J trimming: 6 bases; junction bases outside the gene matches: 11. Germline V gene sequence: CDR1 MNHEY, CDR2 SVGAGI. The chain's CDR3 is CASSPKDRNSNEQFF. The CDR3 coding sequence is TGTGCCAGCAGCCCCAAGGACAGGAATTCCAATGAGCAGTTCTTC.

The chain joins TRBV6-5 to TRBJ2-2; D perhaps matches TRBD1 (5 bases). The CDR3 is 14 residues long. V lost 4 bases and J 1 base, leaving 7 bases between the germline ends. Germline CDR1 is MNHEY and CDR2 is SVGAGI. CDR3 protein: CASSWTQNTGELFF. In nucleotides, the CDR3 is TGTGCCAGCAGTTGGACACAGAACACCGGGGAGCTGTTTTTT.

This chain uses TRBV4-1 with TRBJ2-3; TRBD2 matches 10 bases. Germline CDR1 reads MGHRA; CDR2 reads YSYEKL. The CDR3 runs 18 residues. The ends lost 4 bases at V and 3 bases at J; junction bases unmatched: 13. CDR3 sequence: CASSLRAGGPGGTDTQYF. CDR3 nucleotide sequence: TGCGCCAGCAGCCTTAGAGCGGGAGGGCCTGGGGGGACAGATACGCAGTATTTT.

This clone was counted between two and nine times. The V gene is TRBV7-2, the J gene TRBJ2-1, with D hard to call. V was cut by 4 bases and J by 9 bases, with 16 bases left in between. This CDR3 has 14 amino acids. Germline CDR1 is SGHTA and CDR2 is FQGNSA. CDR3 sequence (DNA): TGTGCCAGCAGCTCCCCTATTTATCGAGGTGAGCAGTTCTTC. This sequence encodes CASSSPIYRGEQFF. Supplemented by reference TRBV7-2 and TRBJ2-1, the full variable domain reads GAGVSQSPSNKVTEKGKDVELRCDPISGHTALYWYRQSLGQGLEFLIYFQGNSAPDKSGLPSDRFSAERTGGSVSTLTIQRTQQEDSAVYLCASSSPIYRGEQFFGPGTRLTVL.

This clone was picked up a small number of times. The chain recombines TRBV7-8 with TRBJ2-5; 9 bases map to TRBD2. CDR1 and CDR2 from the germline V gene are SGHVS and FQNEAQ. CDR3 length: 15 residues. The ends lost 3 bases at V and 2 bases at J; junction bases unmatched: 4. CDR3 coding DNA: TGTGCCAGCAGCTTGACTAGCGGTACGCAAGAGACCCAGTACTTC. Encoded protein: CASSLTSGTQETQYF.

This clone was detected only once. The gene calls are TRBV7-3 and TRBJ2-3; 13 bases agree with TRBD2. The V segment lost 8 bases and the J segment 3 bases; nucleotides outside the gene matches: 17. The CDR3 loop spans 19 amino acids. Germline lookup yields CDR1 SGHTA and CDR2 FQGTGA. CDR3 amino acids: CASSPRGTSGTRRTDTQYF. The CDR3 nucleotides are TGTGCCAGCTCCCCTCGTGGGACTAGCGGGACCAGGCGTACAGATACGCAGTATTTT.

The chain is built from TRBV27 and TRBJ2-1; 12 bases match TRBD2. The CDR3 consists of 18 residues. CDR1 and CDR2 from the germline V gene are MNHEY and SMNVEV (reference sequence). V was clipped by 4 bases and J by 0 bases; unmatched bases: 7. The CDR3 is CASSSLETSGSSYNEQFF. The CDR3 region has the DNA TGTGCCAGCAGTTCGCTGGAGACTAGCGGGAGCTCCTACAATGAGCAGTTCTTC.

In its sample, this clone was seen a few times. The rearrangement links TRBV7-9 to TRBJ1-4; 10 bases are a match to TRBD1. V was clipped by 5 bases and J by 10 bases; unmatched bases: 7. CDR1 is SEHNR and CDR2 is FQNEAQ in the germline V gene (reference sequence). The CDR3 runs to 14 residues. DNA of the CDR3: TGTGCCAGCAGCGACGGGACAGGGGACGGAAAACTGTTTTTT. It yields the protein CASSDGTGDGKLFF.

This clone occurred a few times. V usage is TRBV11-2 and J usage is TRBJ2-7; weak D call: TRBD1 (5 bases). V was pared by 5 bases and J by 0 bases, with 20 bases between. CDR1 SGHAT and CDR2 FQNNGV come from the germline V gene. The CDR3 runs 17 residues. CDR3 region: CASSRWKTAMASYEQYF. CDR3 in DNA: TGTGCCAGCAGCCGATGGAAGACAGCCATGGCCTCCTACGAGCAGTACTTC.